The 9 T cell receptor beta chains below were found in one sample sequenced in a study of blood T cell repertoires in COVID-19. Clones were sequenced by immunoSEQ multiplex PCR, and TCRdb holds only the in-frame ones, with some missing. The table shows about 100,000 clones, with 85% occurring only once. The sequenced sample consisted of peripheral blood. These receptors were obtained from a man between 50 and 59 years old with active or convalescent COVID-19.

The chain has TRBV6-5 and TRBJ1-1; 10 nucleotides match TRBD1. This CDR3 is built from 14 residues. V trimming: 5 bases; J trimming: 3 bases; junction bases outside the gene matches: 3. The V gene's germline CDR1 is MNHEY and CDR2 SVGAGI. CDR3 amino acids: CASSLDRGYTEAFF. The CDR3 DNA sequence: TGTGCCAGCAGTCTGGACAGGGGGTACACTGAAGCTTTCTTT.

This rearrangement joins TRBV4-1 to TRBJ2-3; TRBD1 might be the D (5 bases). The CDR3 has 14 residues. The V gene lost 1 base and the J gene lost 4 bases, with 9 bases spanning the gap. Germline CDR1 and CDR2: MGHRA and YSYEKL. DNA for the CDR3: TGCGCCAGCAGCCAAGTTCTAGGGGCAGATACGCAGTATTTT. Protein: CASSQVLGADTQYF.

The J gene is TRBJ2-2, the V gene TRBV12-3 or TRBV12-4; D ambiguous. CDR3 length equals 13 residues. Deletions cut 1 base from V and 6 bases from J, with 6 bases between. The CDR3: CASSLGPPGELFF. CDR3 nucleotide sequence: TGTGCCAGCAGTTTAGGGCCTCCCGGGGAGCTGTTTTTT.

The V gene is TRBV6-5, the J gene TRBJ1-2; perhaps TRBD1 as D (6 bases). This CDR3 region has 13 residues. Germline V CDR1 and CDR2: MNHEY, SVGAGI. The V and J ends lost 5 bases and 8 bases respectively, with 15 bases between them. CDR3 loop: CASSREGVRGYTF. DNA of the CDR3: TGTGCCAGCAGTAGGGAGGGGGTAAGGGGCTACACCTTC.

The chain has TRBV6-5 and TRBJ1-1, with 7 bases identical to TRBD1. V trimming: 6 bases; J trimming: 3 bases; junction bases outside the gene matches: 1. Germline CDR1 reads MNHEY; CDR2 reads SVGAGI. The CDR3 runs to 12 residues. DNA for the CDR3: TGTGCCAGCAGGGACAGGTACACTGAAGCTTTCTTT. It codes for CASRDRYTEAFF.

The chain employs TRBV12-5 and TRBJ1-5; TRBD1 agrees at 10 bases. From germline, CDR1 is LGHNT and CDR2 FRNRAP. V trimming: 3 bases; J trimming: 5 bases; junction bases outside the gene matches: 4. The CDR3 has 15 amino acids. CDR3 region: CASGLGDRGYQPQHF. In nucleotides, the CDR3 is TGTGCTAGTGGTTTAGGGGACAGGGGCTATCAGCCCCAGCATTTT.

The chain employs TRBV3-1 (or the pseudogene TRBV3-2) and TRBJ2-2, with no clear D. Per the germline V gene, CDR1 is LGHDT and CDR2 is YNNKEL (reference sequence). The CDR3 contains 16 residues. V was trimmed by 1 base and J by 3 bases, leaving 12 bases between them. The CDR3 here is CASSQGSGYYTGELFF. In nucleotides, the CDR3 is TGTGCCAGCAGCCAAGGTTCAGGTTATTACACCGGGGAGCTGTTTTTT.

This chain joins TRBV18 and TRBJ2-7, with 8 bases identical to TRBD1. This CDR3 contains 13 residues. Trimming took 5 bases from V and 5 from J; bases not matched to a gene: 5. Germline CDR1 reads KGHSH; CDR2 reads LQKENI. The CDR3 here is CASSSDRVDEQYF. The CDR3 bases are TGTGCCAGCTCATCGGACAGGGTGGACGAGCAGTACTTC.

The rearrangement uses TRBV5-1 and TRBJ2-5; TRBD1 aligns across 8 bases. The CDR3 totals 17 residues. Trimming cost V 3 bases and J 4 bases; bases outside gene matches: 14. The germline V gene encodes CDR1 SGHRS and CDR2 YFSETQ. CDR3 sequence (DNA): TGCGCCAGCAGCTGGGTCCCCCAGGGGGCTTACCCAGAGACCCAGTACTTC. This gives the protein CASSWVPQGAYPETQYF.